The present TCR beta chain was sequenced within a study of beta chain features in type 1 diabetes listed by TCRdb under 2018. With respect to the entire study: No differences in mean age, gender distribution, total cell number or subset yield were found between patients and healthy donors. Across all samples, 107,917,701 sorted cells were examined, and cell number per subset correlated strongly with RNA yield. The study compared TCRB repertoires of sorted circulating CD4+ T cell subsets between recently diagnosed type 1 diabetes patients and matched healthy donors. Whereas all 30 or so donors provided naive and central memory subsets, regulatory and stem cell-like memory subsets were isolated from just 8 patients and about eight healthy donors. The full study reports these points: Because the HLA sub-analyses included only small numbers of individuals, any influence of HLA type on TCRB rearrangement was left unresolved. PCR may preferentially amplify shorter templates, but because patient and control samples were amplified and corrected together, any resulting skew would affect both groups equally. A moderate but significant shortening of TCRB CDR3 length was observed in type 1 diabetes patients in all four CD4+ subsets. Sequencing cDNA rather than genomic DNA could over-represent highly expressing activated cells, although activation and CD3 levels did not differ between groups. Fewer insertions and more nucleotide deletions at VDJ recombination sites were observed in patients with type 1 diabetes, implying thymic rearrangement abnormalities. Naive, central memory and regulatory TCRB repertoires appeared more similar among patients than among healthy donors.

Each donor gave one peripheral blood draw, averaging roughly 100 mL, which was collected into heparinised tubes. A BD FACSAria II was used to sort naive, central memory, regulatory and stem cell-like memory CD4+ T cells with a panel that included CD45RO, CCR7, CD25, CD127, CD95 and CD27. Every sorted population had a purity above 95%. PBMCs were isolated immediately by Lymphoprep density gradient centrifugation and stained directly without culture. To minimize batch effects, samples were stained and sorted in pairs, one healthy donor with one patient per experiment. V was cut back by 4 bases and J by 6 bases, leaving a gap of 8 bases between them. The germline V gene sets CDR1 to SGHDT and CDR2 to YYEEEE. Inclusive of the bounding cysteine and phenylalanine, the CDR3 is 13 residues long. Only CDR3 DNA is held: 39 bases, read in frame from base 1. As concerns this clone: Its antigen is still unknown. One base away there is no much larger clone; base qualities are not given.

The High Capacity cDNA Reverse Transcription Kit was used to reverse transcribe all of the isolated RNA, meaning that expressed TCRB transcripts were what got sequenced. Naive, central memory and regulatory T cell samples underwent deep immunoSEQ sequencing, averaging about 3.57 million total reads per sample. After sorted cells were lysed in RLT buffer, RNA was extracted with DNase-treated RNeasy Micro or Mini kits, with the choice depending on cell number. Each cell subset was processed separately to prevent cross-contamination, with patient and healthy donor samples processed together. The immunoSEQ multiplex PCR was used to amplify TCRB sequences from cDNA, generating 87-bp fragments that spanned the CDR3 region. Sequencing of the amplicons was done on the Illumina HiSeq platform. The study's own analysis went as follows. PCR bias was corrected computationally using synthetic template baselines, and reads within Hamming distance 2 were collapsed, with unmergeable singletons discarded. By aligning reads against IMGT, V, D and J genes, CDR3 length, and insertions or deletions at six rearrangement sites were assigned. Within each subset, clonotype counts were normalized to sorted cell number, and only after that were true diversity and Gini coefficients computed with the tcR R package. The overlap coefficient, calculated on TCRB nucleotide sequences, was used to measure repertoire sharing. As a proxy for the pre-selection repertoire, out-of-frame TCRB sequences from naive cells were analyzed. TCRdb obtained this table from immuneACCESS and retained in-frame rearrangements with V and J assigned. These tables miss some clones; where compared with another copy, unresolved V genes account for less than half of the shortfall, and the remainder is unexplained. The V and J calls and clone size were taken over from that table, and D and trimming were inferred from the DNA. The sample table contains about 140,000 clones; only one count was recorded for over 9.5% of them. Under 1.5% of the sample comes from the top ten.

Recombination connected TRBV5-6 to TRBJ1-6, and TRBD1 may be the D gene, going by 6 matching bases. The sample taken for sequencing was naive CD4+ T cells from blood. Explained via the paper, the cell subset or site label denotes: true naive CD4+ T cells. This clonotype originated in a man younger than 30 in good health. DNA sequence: TGTGCCAGCAGCCGGGACACTAATTCACCCCTCCACTTT. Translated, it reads CASSRDTNSPLHF.